Sequencing of this T cell receptor (beta chain) was carried out in a study of T-cell reconstitution after alpha-beta-depleted transplantation in children. Unique molecular identifiers were built into the TCRbeta library. TCRdb processed the PCR reads anew with MiXCR; each CDR3 protein has one entry. The profile shows around 420,000 distinct CDR3 sequences, around 15% of them singletons. This CDR3 is built from 12 residues. Germline V gives CDR1 SEHNR, CDR2 FQNEAQ (reference sequence). Trimming pared 2 bases from V and 10 bases from J, leaving 6 bases between. The sequencing used PBMCs, mostly from graft donor cells, collected 360 days after TCRalphabeta/CD19-depleted stem cell transplant. This TCR came from a boy younger than two who had a stem cell transplant for Wiskott-Aldrich syndrome, so the T cells may come from the graft donor. V and J are TRBV7-9 and TRBJ1-6, with unresolved D. The DNA of the CDR3 is TGTGCCAGCAGCTTAAAGGGCTCACCCCTCCACTTT. It encodes CASSLKGSPLHF.